Listed here are 13 T cell receptor beta chains from one sample, sequenced in a study of CD8 T cells in Susac syndrome. RNA amounts of about 0.45 to 1 ug underwent reverse transcription with random hexamers. TCRdb called the immunoSEQ multiplex PCR reads again in MiXCR, with one record for every CDR3 protein. The sample consists of fewer than 250,000 distinct CDR3 sequences, 93% of them appearing once. Sequenced sample: CD4+ T cells from PBMCs. The receptors here all came from a human donor in good health.

The gene calls are TRBV20-1 and TRBJ2-5; 7 nucleotides match TRBD1. This CDR3 spans 15 amino acids. Unmatched junction bases numbered 13, after V lost 4 bases and J lost 5 bases. Germline V lookup: CDR1 DFQATT, CDR2 SNEGSKA (reference sequence). This chain's CDR3 is CSATRLRGRVETQYF. The DNA for the CDR3 is TGCAGTGCTACGCGACTAAGGGGGCGCGTGGAGACCCAGTACTTC.

This clonotype was seen only once. The chain employs TRBV19 and TRBJ1-5; 8 nucleotides match TRBD1. Germline V lookup: CDR1 LNHDA, CDR2 SQIVND (reference sequence). The CDR3 runs to 17 residues. Unmatched junction bases numbered 12, after V lost 4 bases and J lost 4 bases. CDR3 nucleotides: TGTGCCAGTAGTAGTGGACAGGGATGGATAGGTAATCAGCCCCAGCATTTT. Its protein is CASSSGQGWIGNQPQHF.

This chain connects TRBV4-1 to TRBJ2-1; no clear D. V was trimmed by 0 bases and J by 4 bases, leaving 16 bases between them. Per the germline V gene, CDR1 is MGHRA and CDR2 is YSYEKL. This CDR3 is 17 amino acids long. The CDR3 spells CASSQDPLGNPYNEQFF. CDR3 nucleotide sequence: TGCGCCAGCAGCCAAGATCCCCTAGGAAATCCATACAATGAGCAGTTCTTC.

V gene TRBV14 combines with J gene TRBJ1-3; no reliable D call. The V end lost 5 bases, the J end lost 2 bases, and 10 bases lay between the germline ends. Per germline, CDR1 SGHDN and CDR2 FVKESK. CDR3 size: 14 residues. CDR3 residues: CASSSSGAGNTIYF. DNA of the CDR3: TGTGCCAGCAGCTCCAGCGGAGCTGGAAACACCATATATTTT. Full variable domain (remainder filled in from reference TRBV14 and TRBJ1-3): EAGVTQFPSHSVIEKGQTVTLRCDPISGHDNLYWYRRVMGKEIKFLLHFVKESKQDESGMPNNRFLAERTGGTYSTLKVQPAELEDSGVYFCASSSSGAGNTIYFGEGSWLTVV.

The chain joins TRBV7-2 to TRBJ2-3, with TRBD2 matching 7 bases. The CDR3 is 14 amino acids. The V gene end was trimmed by 4 bases and the J gene end by 2 bases; junction bases not matched to a gene: 3. Germline loops: CDR1 SGHTA, CDR2 FQGNSA. This chain's CDR3 is CASSSRGDTDTQYF. The CDR3 nucleotides are TGTGCCAGCAGCTCCCGGGGGGACACAGATACGCAGTATTTT.

The chain joins TRBV28 to TRBJ2-1; 9 bases map to TRBD1. Per germline, CDR1 MDHEN and CDR2 SYDVKM. The CDR3 loop spans 16 amino acids. With V trimmed by 4 bases and J by 2 bases, 6 bases remained unmatched. In DNA form, the CDR3 reads TGTGCCAGCAGTTCATGGACAGGGGCTGCCTACAATGAGCAGTTCTTC. Its protein is CASSSWTGAAYNEQFF.

This chain joins TRBV4-1 and TRBJ1-2; 8 bases line up with TRBD1. Germline values: CDR1 MGHRA, CDR2 YSYEKL. The CDR3 is 15 amino acids. V dropped 5 bases and J dropped 0; count of bases not matched to a gene: 5. CDR3 residues: CASSSPQGANYGYTF. In nucleotides, the CDR3 is TGCGCCAGCAGCTCCCCACAGGGGGCTAACTATGGCTACACCTTC.

V usage is TRBV3-1 and J usage is TRBJ2-1, with TRBD1 identical over 9 bases. Germline V lookup: CDR1 LGHDT, CDR2 YNNKEL (reference sequence). The CDR3 is 14 amino acids. V trimming: 1 base; J trimming: 10 bases; junction bases outside the gene matches: 5. Here the CDR3 DNA reads TGTGCCAGCAGCCAAGCCGGGACAGGGAAGGAGCAGTTCTTC. Amino acid sequence: CASSQAGTGKEQFF.

The chain carries TRBV12-3 or TRBV12-4 and TRBJ1-1; possibly TRBD1 for D (5 bases). V shed 7 bases and J shed 1 base, with 19 bases lying between them. This CDR3 spans 16 amino acids. CDR3 amino acids: CASIPPSYRPNTEAFF. The CDR3 nucleotides are TGTGCCAGCATCCCCCCGAGTTACAGGCCGAACACTGAAGCTTTCTTT.

The chain carries TRBV28 and TRBJ1-4, with a possible D match to TRBD1 (6 bases). V was shortened by 2 bases and J by 6 bases, with 19 bases between the two germline ends. Per the germline V gene, CDR1 is MDHEN and CDR2 is SYDVKM. This CDR3 contains 17 residues. The CDR3 reads CASSLISPRGVDEKLFF. For the CDR3, the DNA is TGTGCCAGCAGTTTAATAAGTCCCAGGGGAGTTGATGAAAAACTGTTTTTT. Supplemented by reference TRBV28 and TRBJ1-4, the full variable domain reads DVKVTQSSRYLVKRTGEKVFLECVQDMDHENMFWYRQDPGLGLRLIYFSYDVKMKEKGDIPEGYSVSREKKERFSLILESASTNQTSMYLCASSLISPRGVDEKLFFGSGTQLSVL.

The CDR3 loop reads CASSYARPSYTEAFF. Here the CDR3 DNA reads TGTGCCAGCAGTTACGCTAGGCCTTCGTACACTGAAGCTTTCTTT. The chain combines TRBV6-5 with TRBJ1-1; D remains ambiguous. The germline V and J ends were trimmed by 2 bases and 3 bases, with 13 bases remaining between them. Germline V lookup: CDR1 MNHEY, CDR2 SVGAGI. The CDR3 runs 15 residues.

The chain couples TRBV9 to TRBJ2-5, with D possibly TRBD1 on 6 matching bases. The CDR3 covers 15 residues. Per germline, CDR1 SGDLS and CDR2 YYNGEE. Trimming stripped 0 bases from V and 1 base from J, with 10 bases between. The CDR3 DNA sequence: TGTGCCAGCAGCGTAGCTAGGACAGCCCAAGAGACCCAGTACTTC. It codes for CASSVARTAQETQYF. Full variable domain (missing parts from reference TRBV9 and TRBJ2-5): DSGVTQTPKHLITATGQRVTLRCSPRSGDLSVYWYQQSLDQGLQFLIQYYNGEERAKGNILERFSAQQFPDLHSELNLSSLELGDSALYFCASSVARTAQETQYFGPGTRLLVL.

The gene calls are TRBV28 and TRBJ1-1; D gene unclear. The CDR3 has 11 residues. V was clipped by 7 bases and J by 8 bases, with 11 bases between them. Per germline, CDR1 MDHEN and CDR2 SYDVKM. The CDR3: CASTMGLEAFF. CDR3 in DNA: TGTGCCAGCACCATGGGATTGGAAGCTTTCTTT. The full variable domain, its missing parts supplied by reference TRBV28 and TRBJ1-1, is DVKVTQSSRYLVKRTGEKVFLECVQDMDHENMFWYRQDPGLGLRLIYFSYDVKMKEKGDIPEGYSVSREKKERFSLILESASTNQTSMYLCASTMGLEAFFGQGTRLTVV.